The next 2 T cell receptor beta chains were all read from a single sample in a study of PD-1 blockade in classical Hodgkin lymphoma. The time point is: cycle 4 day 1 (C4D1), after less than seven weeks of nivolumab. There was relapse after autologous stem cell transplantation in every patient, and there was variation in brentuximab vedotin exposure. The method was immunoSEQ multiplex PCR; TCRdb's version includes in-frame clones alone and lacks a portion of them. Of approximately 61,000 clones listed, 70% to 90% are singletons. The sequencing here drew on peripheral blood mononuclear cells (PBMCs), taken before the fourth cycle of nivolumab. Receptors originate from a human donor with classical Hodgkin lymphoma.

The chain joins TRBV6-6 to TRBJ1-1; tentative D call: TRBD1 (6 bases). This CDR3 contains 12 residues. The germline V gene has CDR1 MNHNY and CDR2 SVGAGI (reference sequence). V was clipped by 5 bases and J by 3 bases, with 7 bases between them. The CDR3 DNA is TGTGCCAGCAGTACAGGGTACACTGAAGCTTTCTTT. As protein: CASSTGYTEAFF.

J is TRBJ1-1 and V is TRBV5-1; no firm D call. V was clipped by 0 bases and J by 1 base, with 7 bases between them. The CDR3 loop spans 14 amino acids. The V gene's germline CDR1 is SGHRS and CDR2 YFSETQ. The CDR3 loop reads CASSLATANTEAFF. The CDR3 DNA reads TGCGCCAGCAGCTTGGCAACAGCGAACACTGAAGCTTTCTTT.